These 18 T cell receptor beta chains were sequenced from one sample in a study of spatial heterogeneity in lung cancer. From the 5' RACE reads, TCRdb called clonotypes with MiXCR, one entry per CDR3 protein. The sample contains roughly 36,000 distinct CDR3 sequences, approximately 5.5% of which appear only once. Indicated time point: sample taken at primary tumor resection. The study sequenced unsorted whole RNA from tumor, nontumor lung or frozen PBMC. The input for sequencing was PBMCs, taken at surgery. The receptor source for this set is a male donor with early-stage non-small cell lung cancer.

In its sample, this clonotype was seen many times. This chain joins TRBV5-8 and TRBJ2-5; D remains unclear. The CDR3 runs to 14 residues. The germline V gene encodes CDR1 SGHTS and CDR2 YDEGEE. V was trimmed by 2 bases and J by 1 base, leaving 9 bases between them. The CDR3 here is CASSFLQAQETQYF. Here the CDR3 DNA reads TGTGCCAGCAGCTTTCTCCAGGCCCAAGAGACCCAGTACTTC.

This clonotype was found many times. This rearrangement joins TRBV29-1 to TRBJ2-1; no firm D call. The CDR3 is 11 amino acids. Per germline, CDR1 SQVTM and CDR2 ANQGSEA. V was clipped by 4 bases and J by 4 bases, with 5 bases between them. CDR3 DNA: TGCAGCGTTGGGCATTACAATGAGCAGTTCTTC. It specifies CSVGHYNEQFF.

This clonotype was observed many times. The chain joins TRBV3-1 to TRBJ2-5; 7 bases are shared with TRBD1. V gave up 5 bases and J gave up 6 bases; unmatched junction bases: 15. CDR3 length equals 16 residues. Per germline, CDR1 LGHDT and CDR2 YNNKEL (reference sequence). CDR3 DNA: TGTGCCAGCAGCAATTTACAGTCAGGGGGAAGGCAGACCCAGTACTTC. It codes for CASSNLQSGGRQTQYF.

This clonotype was detected a few times. The V and J genes are TRBV7-2 and TRBJ1-1, with a possible D match to TRBD1 (6 bases). The V and J ends lost 1 base and 9 bases respectively, with 12 bases between them. CDR3 size: 13 residues. The germline CDR1 and CDR2 sequences are SGHTA and FQGNSA. The CDR3 is CASSLDGTGKAFF. The DNA of the CDR3 is TGTGCCAGCAGCTTAGATGGTACAGGGAAAGCTTTCTTT.

This clonotype was recorded many times. The chain employs TRBV28 and TRBJ1-1, with a tentative D call TRBD1 (6 bases). Germline V CDR1 and CDR2: MDHEN, SYDVKM. V was pared by 1 base and J by 5 bases, with 14 bases between. This CDR3 region has 15 residues. The CDR3: CASSLFDRKGTEAFF. CDR3 DNA: TGTGCCAGCAGTTTATTCGACAGGAAGGGGACTGAAGCTTTCTTT. The full variable domain, with the rest looked up from reference TRBV28 and TRBJ1-1, is DVKVTQSSRYLVKRTGEKVFLECVQDMDHENMFWYRQDPGLGLRLIYFSYDVKMKEKGDIPEGYSVSREKKERFSLILESASTNQTSMYLCASSLFDRKGTEAFFGQGTRLTVV.

This clonotype was counted ten times or more. This chain uses TRBV29-1 with TRBJ2-6; D not resolved. The germline V gene has CDR1 SQVTM and CDR2 ANQGSEA. V was trimmed by 5 bases and J by 0 bases, leaving 11 bases between them. The CDR3 has 15 residues. Here the CDR3 reads CSVWAPTSGANVLTF. CDR3 nucleotide sequence: TGCAGCGTTTGGGCCCCCACCTCTGGGGCCAACGTCCTGACTTTC.

Many counts were recorded for this clonotype. This chain connects TRBV5-1 to TRBJ1-4; D not resolved. CDR1 and CDR2 (germline): SGHRS, YFSETQ. V dropped 1 base and J dropped 7 bases, with 14 bases sitting between them. The CDR3 sequence is 15 residues long. CDR3 loop: CASSLWEGMSEKLFF. The CDR3 DNA reads as TGCGCCAGCAGCTTGTGGGAGGGAATGAGTGAAAAACTGTTTTTT.

In this sample, this clonotype turned up many times. The chain uses TRBV7-6 and TRBJ1-1; TRBD1 might be the D (5 bases). V lost 1 base to trimming and J lost 10 bases, with 10 bases between them. Germline CDR1 SGHVS, CDR2 FNYEAQ. The CDR3 sequence is 12 residues long. The CDR3 region is CASSLGSGSAFF. DNA of the CDR3: TGTGCCAGCAGCTTAGGTTCAGGGTCAGCTTTCTTT.

Ten or more counts support this clonotype. J is TRBJ1-4 and V is TRBV2; TRBD1 aligns across 11 bases. Germline V gene sequence: CDR1 SNHLY, CDR2 FYNNEI. The ends lost 8 bases at V and 8 bases at J; junction bases unmatched: 13. This CDR3 is built from 16 residues. DNA for the CDR3: TGTGCCAGCCATCGGGACAGGGGGTTAGAGTGGGAAAAACTGTTTTTT. Its protein is CASHRDRGLEWEKLFF.

At least ten counts were recorded for this clonotype. This chain connects TRBV6-1 to TRBJ2-3; TRBD1 matches 9 bases. The germline V gene encodes CDR1 MNHNS and CDR2 SASEGT. Germline trimming cut 5 bases from V and 1 base from J; bases unmatched to any gene: 1. The CDR3 contains 14 residues. This CDR3 reads CASSTGGGTDTQYF. Written as DNA, the CDR3 is TGTGCCAGCAGTACAGGGGGCGGCACAGATACGCAGTATTTT.

This clonotype was counted only a few times. The genes are TRBV20-1 and TRBJ1-2, with D possibly matching TRBD1 (5 bases). The germline CDR1 and CDR2 sequences are DFQATT and SNEGSKA (reference sequence). V was cut by 5 bases and J by 4 bases, with 23 bases left in between. CDR3 length equals 16 residues. DNA for the CDR3: TGCAGTGCTCAGGAATGGACACCCTTAGGTCCCTATGGCTACACCTTC. Translating gives CSAQEWTPLGPYGYTF.

In this sample, this clonotype turned up many times. The V and J genes are TRBV7-9 and TRBJ2-2; D gene uncertain. V was clipped by 5 bases and J by 6 bases, with 7 bases between them. Per germline, CDR1 SEHNR and CDR2 FQNEAQ (reference sequence). This CDR3 is built from 12 residues. CDR3 in DNA: TGTGCCAGCAGCCCTTACCCCGGGGAGCTGTTTTTT. Translated, it gives CASSPYPGELFF.

A few counts support this clonotype. A junction end diverges from the germline sequence, so it may reflect a read error. The rearrangement links TRBV29-1 to TRBJ2-3; D remains ambiguous. The CDR3 runs 11 residues. Germline assignment: CDR1 SQVTM and CDR2 ANQGSEA. This CDR3 is CSVEVTDTQYF. CDR3 sequence (DNA): TGCAGCGTGGAAGTCACAGATACGCAGTATTTT.

In its sample, this clonotype was seen many times. The V gene is TRBV10-3, the J gene TRBJ2-1; 8 bases fit TRBD2. Trimming took 10 bases from V and 5 from J; bases not matched to a gene: 10. From germline, CDR1 is ENHRY and CDR2 SYGVKD. The CDR3 is made up of 14 amino acids. The CDR3 loop reads CATRSGTRDNEQFF. The CDR3 DNA sequence: TGTGCCACCCGTAGTGGGACTAGGGACAATGAGCAGTTCTTC.

In its sample, this clonotype was seen a few times. V and J are TRBV6-6 and TRBJ1-5; TRBD1 matches at 7 bases. J lost 1 base, V lost 7 bases, and 10 bases had no gene match. CDR1 is MNHNY and CDR2 is SVGAGI in the germline V gene (reference sequence). The CDR3 consists of 16 residues. CDR3 DNA sequence: TGTGCCAGCAAACCACAGGGGATCGGGAGCAATCAGCCCCAGCATTTT. Its protein product is CASKPQGIGSNQPQHF.

In this sample, this clonotype turned up a few times. This chain links TRBV7-9 with TRBJ2-2, with unresolved D. CDR1 and CDR2 from the germline V gene are SEHNR and FQNEAQ (reference sequence). The CDR3 spans 8 residues. Trimming shortened V by 10 bases and J by 7 bases, and 1 base separated the two germline ends. CDR3 in amino acids: CANGELFF. The CDR3 nucleotides are TGTGCCAACGGGGAGCTGTTTTTT.

This clonotype was counted a few times. The chain joins TRBV28 to TRBJ2-7, with D unresolved. Trimming left V 4 bases short and J 1 base short, with 17 bases between. Looked up from germline, CDR1 is MDHEN and CDR2 is SYDVKM. CDR3 size: 16 residues. CDR3 amino acids: CASSSTFGIPSYEQYF. Written as DNA, the CDR3 is TGTGCCAGCAGTTCGACCTTCGGAATTCCGTCCTACGAGCAGTACTTC.

This clonotype was detected ten times or more. V is TRBV20-1 and J is TRBJ1-1, with D hard to call. The V gene lost 6 bases and the J gene lost 1 base, with 12 bases spanning the gap. This CDR3 contains 13 residues. Germline values: CDR1 DFQATT, CDR2 SNEGSKA (reference sequence). Here the CDR3 DNA reads TGCAGTGCGCACCCTGCTACGAACACTGAAGCTTTCTTT. Protein: CSAHPATNTEAFF.